This T cell receptor beta chain was observed in a study of blood T cell repertoires in COVID-19. Overall study: Sources were T cells, B-cell-depleted T cells, or PBMCs; the material itself was cDNA or gDNA.

Germline CDR1 reads GTSNPN; CDR2 reads SVGIG (reference sequence). The length of the CDR3 is 17 residues. V shed 1 base and J 0 bases; nucleotides not matched to a gene: 4. Sequenced by immunoSEQ multiplex PCR; TCRdb stores in-frame clones only, minus some. The sample shows roughly 40,000 clones, 85% to 95% of them seen only once. This TCR was recovered from a human donor in a cohort sampled during active COVID-19. The sample consisted of peripheral blood. The chain employs TRBV30 and TRBJ1-6; the match to TRBD1 covers 9 bases. The CDR3 DNA is TGTGCCTGGAGTGGAGGGACAGGGAGCTCCTATAATTCACCCCTCCACTTT. Translated: CAWSGGTGSSYNSPLHF.